Listed below are T cell receptor beta chains from one sample, sequenced in a study of T-cell memory formation after mild COVID-19. TCRdb reanalysed the 5' RACE reads using MiXCR and keeps one entry per CDR3 protein. The repertoire holds about 290,000 distinct CDR3 sequences, roughly 18% seen once, with under 30% in the top ten. The specimen was PBMCs or a T cell subset sorted from them (not recorded which). The source of these receptors is a man aged 18 to 29 who had mild COVID-19 (a few samples of this study predate the infection). Cell type and time point are not known. Both conserved end residues are part of each CDR3. D genes are given only for firm matches. Clone size is given for some rows only: seen once, a few or many times, or a class if the clone is expanded.

cdr3_aa,cdr3_nt,j_call,clone_size,v_call,d_call
CASSFAADTQYF,TGTGCCAGCAGTTTCGCTGCAGATACGCAGTATTTT,TRBJ2-3,many,TRBV6-2/TRBV6-3,.
CASSLVDGVSPLHF,TGTGCCAGCAGCTTAGTGGACGGGGTCTCACCCCTCCACTTT,TRBJ1-6,few,TRBV7-9,.
CASSVRPRDKTYEQYF,TGTGCCAGCAGCGTAAGACCACGGGACAAGACCTACGAGCAGTACTTC,TRBJ2-7,many,TRBV9,.
CASCPWGGDTEAFF,TGTGCCAGCTGTCCATGGGGGGGGGACACTGAAGCTTTCTTT,TRBJ1-1,.,TRBV28,.
CAIRGDRGSTDTQYF,TGTGCCATCAGAGGGGACAGGGGGAGCACAGATACGCAGTATTTT,TRBJ2-3,.,TRBV10-3,TRBD1
CASSPWTGMRQPQHF,TGTGCCAGCAGCCCGTGGACCGGTATGCGGCAGCCCCAGCATTTT,TRBJ1-5,.,TRBV7-2,.
CASRNLGTPYGYTF,TGTGCCAGTAGGAATCTCGGGACACCCTATGGCTACACCTTC,TRBJ1-2,.,TRBV19,.
CASSLWGRITMNTEAFF,TGTGCCAGCAGCTTATGGGGGCGGATAACCATGAACACTGAAGCTTTCTTT,TRBJ1-1,many,TRBV7-9,.
CAISGAGQGGETQYF,TGTGCCATCAGTGGTGCTGGACAGGGAGGGGAGACCCAGTACTTC,TRBJ2-5,.,TRBV10-3,.
CASSLGWGTGEQYF,TGTGCCAGCAGCTTAGGCTGGGGAACAGGGGAACAGTACTTC,TRBJ2-7,.,TRBV7-2,TRBD1
CASSPRGGHEQYF,TGTGCCAGCAGCCCCCGGGGGGGACACGAGCAGTACTTC,TRBJ2-7,.,TRBV7-3,TRBD2
CSVARDAVDGYTF,TGCAGCGTGGCCCGGGACGCTGTTGATGGCTACACCTTC,TRBJ1-2,few,TRBV29-1,.
CASSYGRFTEAFF,TGTGCCAGCAGTTACGGTCGGTTCACTGAAGCTTTCTTT,TRBJ1-1,few,TRBV6-2/TRBV6-3,.
CASSPRGRGSYEQYF,TGTGCCAGCAGCCCCAGGGGCAGGGGCTCCTACGAGCAGTACTTC,TRBJ2-7,.,TRBV7-6,.
CASSHPGTLGHEQYF,TGTGCCAGCAGCCATCCAGGGACATTGGGGCACGAGCAGTACTTC,TRBJ2-7,few,TRBV14,.
CASSYGTGVPYEQYF,TGTGCCAGCAGTTACGGGACAGGGGTCCCCTACGAGCAGTACTTC,TRBJ2-7,many,TRBV6-5,TRBD1
CSVTGLNTEAFF,TGCAGTGTGACAGGGTTGAACACTGAAGCTTTCTTT,TRBJ1-1,few,TRBV20-1,TRBD1
CSARPWGTEAFF,TGCAGTGCTAGACCCTGGGGGACTGAAGCTTTCTTT,TRBJ1-1,few,TRBV20-1,.
CASRSYNEQFF,TGTGCCAGCAGATCTTACAATGAGCAGTTCTTC,TRBJ2-1,many,TRBV7-9,.
CASSSQPGYEQYF,TGTGCCAGCAGCTCGCAGCCCGGCTACGAGCAGTACTTC,TRBJ2-7,.,TRBV7-2,.
CATSESGVETQYF,TGTGCCACCAGTGAATCGGGGGTTGAGACCCAGTACTTC,TRBJ2-5,many,TRBV24-1,.
CSAPLRGNTGELFF,TGCAGTGCCCCCCTGCGGGGGAACACCGGGGAGCTGTTTTTT,TRBJ2-2,few,TRBV20-1,.
CASSSRATGELFF,TGTGCCAGCAGCTCTCGAGCCACCGGGGAGCTGTTTTTT,TRBJ2-2,many,TRBV11-2,.
CASSPRVGSGNTIYF,TGTGCCAGCTCACCAAGGGTCGGCTCTGGAAACACCATATATTTT,TRBJ1-3,few,TRBV18,.
CASSRDPQETQYF,TGTGCCAGCAGCCGGGACCCCCAAGAGACCCAGTACTTC,TRBJ2-5,.,TRBV14,.
CASRQTMGPKNIQYF,TGTGCCAGCAGGCAGACCATGGGGCCAAAAAACATTCAGTACTTC,TRBJ2-4,few,TRBV12-3/TRBV12-4,.
CASSYSLGSGNTIYF,TGTGCCAGCAGTTACTCCCTAGGGTCTGGAAACACCATATATTTT,TRBJ1-3,.,TRBV6-6,.
CASSFGTGESNQPQHF,TGTGCCAGCAGCTTCGGGACAGGGGAAAGCAATCAGCCCCAGCATTTT,TRBJ1-5,.,TRBV7-9,TRBD1
CASSVVGDNYNEQFF,TGTGCCAGCAGCGTAGTCGGGGACAACTACAATGAGCAGTTCTTC,TRBJ2-1,few,TRBV9,.
CASSLVRAGRDTF,TGTGCCAGCAGTTTGGTCCGGGCAGGGAGGGACACCTTC,TRBJ1-2,.,TRBV12-3/TRBV12-4,.
CASSAGTYSGANVLTF,TGTGCCAGCAGCGCCGGGACTTACTCTGGGGCCAACGTCCTGACTTTC,TRBJ2-6,few,TRBV7-9,.
CSAREGPSTDTQYF,TGCAGTGCCCGAGAGGGACCTAGCACAGATACGCAGTATTTT,TRBJ2-3,.,TRBV20-1,.
CASSPSTSGGETQYF,TGTGCCAGCAGTCCCTCGACTAGCGGGGGCGAGACCCAGTACTTC,TRBJ2-5,.,TRBV6-5,TRBD2
CAIKASLSGRTDTQYF,TGTGCCATCAAAGCCTCCCTTAGCGGACGCACAGATACGCAGTATTTT,TRBJ2-3,.,TRBV6-2/TRBV6-3,.
CASSLGQALGGTEAFF,TGCGCCAGCAGCTTGGGGCAGGCGTTGGGGGGCACTGAAGCTTTCTTT,TRBJ1-1,few,TRBV5-1,.
CSANSGTSGGASDTQYF,TGCAGTGCAAACTCCGGGACTAGCGGGGGGGCTTCAGATACGCAGTATTTT,TRBJ2-3,.,TRBV20-1,TRBD2
CSASGGRTYEQYF,TGCAGTGCTAGTGGTGGGCGGACCTACGAGCAGTACTTC,TRBJ2-7,few,TRBV20-1,.
CSVEGQGEAFF,TGCAGCGTTGAGGGACAGGGGGAAGCTTTCTTT,TRBJ1-1,.,TRBV29-1,TRBD1
CSATRTREGELFF,TGCAGTGCTACCAGAACTAGAGAGGGGGAGCTGTTTTTT,TRBJ2-2,.,TRBV20-1,.
CASSQRQGFDQHF,TGTGCCAGCAGCCAAAGACAGGGGTTCGACCAGCATTTT,TRBJ1-5,.,TRBV7-2,TRBD1
CASSYYDRPGGYTF,TGTGCCAGCAGTTACTATGACAGGCCAGGGGGCTACACCTTC,TRBJ1-2,.,TRBV6-5,.
CASSTRQGGSYGYTF,TGTGCCAGCAGTACAAGACAGGGAGGTAGCTATGGCTACACCTTC,TRBJ1-2,many,TRBV12-3/TRBV12-4,TRBD1
CASTLRGKSPLHF,TGTGCCAGCACCCTCAGGGGTAAGTCACCCCTCCACTTT,TRBJ1-6,few,TRBV12-3/TRBV12-4,.
CASSLAAAAKNIQYF,TGTGCCAGCAGCTTAGCGGCAGCGGCCAAAAACATTCAGTACTTC,TRBJ2-4,.,TRBV7-2,.
CASSFRDANYGYTF,TGTGCCAGCAGCTTCCGGGACGCTAACTATGGCTACACCTTC,TRBJ1-2,few,TRBV7-2,.